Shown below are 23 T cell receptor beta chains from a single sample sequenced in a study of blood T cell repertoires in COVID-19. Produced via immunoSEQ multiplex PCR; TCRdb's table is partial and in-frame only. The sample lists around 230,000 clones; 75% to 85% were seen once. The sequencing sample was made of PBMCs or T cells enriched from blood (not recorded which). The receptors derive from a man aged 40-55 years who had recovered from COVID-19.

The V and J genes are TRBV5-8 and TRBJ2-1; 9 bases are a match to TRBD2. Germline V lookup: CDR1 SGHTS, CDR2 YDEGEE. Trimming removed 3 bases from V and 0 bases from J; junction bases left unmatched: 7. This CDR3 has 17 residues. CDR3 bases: TGTGCCAGCAGCTCCGACACTAGCGGGCGCTCCTACAATGAGCAGTTCTTC. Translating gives CASSSDTSGRSYNEQFF.

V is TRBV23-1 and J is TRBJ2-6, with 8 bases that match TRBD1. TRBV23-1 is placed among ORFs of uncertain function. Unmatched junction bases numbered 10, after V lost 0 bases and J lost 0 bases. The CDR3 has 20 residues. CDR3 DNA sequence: TGCGCCAGCAGTCAATCTACGGACAGGGTGCCCCTCTCTGGGGCCAACGTCCTGACTTTC. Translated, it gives CASSQSTDRVPLSGANVLTF.

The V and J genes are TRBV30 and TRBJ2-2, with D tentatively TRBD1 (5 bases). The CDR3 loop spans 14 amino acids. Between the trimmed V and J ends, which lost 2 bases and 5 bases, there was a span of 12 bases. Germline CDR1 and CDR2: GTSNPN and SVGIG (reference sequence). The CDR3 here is CAWSPDKLTGELFF. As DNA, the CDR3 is TGTGCCTGGAGTCCGGACAAATTAACCGGGGAGCTGTTTTTT.

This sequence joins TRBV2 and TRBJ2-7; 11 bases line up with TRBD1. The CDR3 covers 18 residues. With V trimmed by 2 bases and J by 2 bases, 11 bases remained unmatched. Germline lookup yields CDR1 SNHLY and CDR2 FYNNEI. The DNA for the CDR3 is TGTGCCAGCAGTGAAAAGGACAGGGGGCTGGTAATTGCCTACGAGCAGTACTTC. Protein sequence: CASSEKDRGLVIAYEQYF.

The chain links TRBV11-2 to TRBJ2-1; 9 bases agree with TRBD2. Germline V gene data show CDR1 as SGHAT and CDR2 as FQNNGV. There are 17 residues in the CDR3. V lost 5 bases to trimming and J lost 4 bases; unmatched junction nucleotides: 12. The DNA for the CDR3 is TGTGCCAGCAGCCCCCGTCCCTCGCGGGGGGGATACAATGAGCAGTTCTTC. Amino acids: CASSPRPSRGGYNEQFF.

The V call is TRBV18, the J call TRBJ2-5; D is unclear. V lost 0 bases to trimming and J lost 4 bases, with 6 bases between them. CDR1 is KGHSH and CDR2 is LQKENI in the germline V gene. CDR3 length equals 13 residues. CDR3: CASSPPGRETQYF. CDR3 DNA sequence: TGTGCCAGCTCACCACCGGGCCGAGAGACCCAGTACTTC.

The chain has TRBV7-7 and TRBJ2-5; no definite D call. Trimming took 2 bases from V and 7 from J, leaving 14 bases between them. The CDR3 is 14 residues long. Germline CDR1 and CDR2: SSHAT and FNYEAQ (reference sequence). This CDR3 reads CASSLLAESLTQYF. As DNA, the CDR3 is TGTGCCAGCAGCTTATTGGCGGAATCATTGACCCAGTACTTC.

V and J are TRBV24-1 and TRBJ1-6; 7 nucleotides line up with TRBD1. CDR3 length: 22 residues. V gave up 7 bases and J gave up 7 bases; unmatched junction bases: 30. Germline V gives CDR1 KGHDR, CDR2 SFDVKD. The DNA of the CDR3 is TGTGCCACCAGCGCAAAGGAGGGCGCCGGGCAGGGGGAACTTGAGCTAAATTCACCCCTCCACTTT. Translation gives CATSAKEGAGQGELELNSPLHF.

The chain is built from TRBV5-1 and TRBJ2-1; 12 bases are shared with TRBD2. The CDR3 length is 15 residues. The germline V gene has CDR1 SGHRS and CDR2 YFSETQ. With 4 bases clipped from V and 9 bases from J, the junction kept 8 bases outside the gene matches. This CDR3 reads CASSQGTSGLPEQFF. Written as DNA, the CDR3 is TGCGCCAGCAGCCAAGGGACTAGCGGGTTACCTGAGCAGTTCTTC.

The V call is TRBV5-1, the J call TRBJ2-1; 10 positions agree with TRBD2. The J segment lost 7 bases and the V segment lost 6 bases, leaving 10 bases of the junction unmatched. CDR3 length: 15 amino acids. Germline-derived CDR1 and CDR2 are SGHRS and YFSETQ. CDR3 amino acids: CASIGGTSASNEQFF. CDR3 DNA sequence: TGCGCCAGCATAGGGGGGACTAGCGCTTCGAATGAGCAGTTCTTC.

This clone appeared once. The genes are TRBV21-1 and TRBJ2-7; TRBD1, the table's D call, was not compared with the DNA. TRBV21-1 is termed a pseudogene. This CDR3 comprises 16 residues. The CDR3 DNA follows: TGTGCCAGCACCCAATTGGCACTGAGGGGGAACTACGAGCAGTACTTC. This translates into CASTQLALRGNYEQYF.

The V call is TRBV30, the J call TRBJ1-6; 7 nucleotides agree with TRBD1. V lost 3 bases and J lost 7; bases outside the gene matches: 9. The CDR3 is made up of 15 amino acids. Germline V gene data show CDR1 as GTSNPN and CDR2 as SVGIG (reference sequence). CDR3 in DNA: TGTGCCTGGAGCTCCCAAGGGGGCAGGAATTCACCCCTCCACTTT. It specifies CAWSSQGGRNSPLHF. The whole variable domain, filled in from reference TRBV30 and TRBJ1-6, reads SQTIHQWPATLVQPVGSPLSLECTVEGTSNPNLYWYRQAAGRGLQLLFYSVGIGQISSEVPQNLSASRPQDRQFILSSKKLLLSDSGFYLCAWSSQGGRNSPLHFGNGTRLTVT.

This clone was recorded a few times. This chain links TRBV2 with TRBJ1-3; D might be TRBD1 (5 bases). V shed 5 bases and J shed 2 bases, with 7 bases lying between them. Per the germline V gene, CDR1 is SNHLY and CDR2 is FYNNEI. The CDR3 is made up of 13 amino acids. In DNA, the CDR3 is TGTGCCAGCAGTAGACAGACTGGAAACACCATATATTTT. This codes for CASSRQTGNTIYF.

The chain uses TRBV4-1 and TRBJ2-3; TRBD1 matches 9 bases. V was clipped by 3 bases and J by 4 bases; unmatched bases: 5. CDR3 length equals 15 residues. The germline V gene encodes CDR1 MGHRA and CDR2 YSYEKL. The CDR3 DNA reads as TGCGCCAGCAGCCAGGGACAGGGATTCGCAGATACGCAGTATTTT. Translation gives CASSQGQGFADTQYF.

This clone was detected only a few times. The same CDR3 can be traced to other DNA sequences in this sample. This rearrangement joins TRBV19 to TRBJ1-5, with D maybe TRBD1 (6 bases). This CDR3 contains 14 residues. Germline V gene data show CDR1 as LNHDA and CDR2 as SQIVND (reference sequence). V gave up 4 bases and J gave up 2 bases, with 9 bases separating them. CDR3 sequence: CASSTRQGNQPQHF. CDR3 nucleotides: TGTGCCAGTAGTACACGACAGGGCAATCAGCCCCAGCATTTT.

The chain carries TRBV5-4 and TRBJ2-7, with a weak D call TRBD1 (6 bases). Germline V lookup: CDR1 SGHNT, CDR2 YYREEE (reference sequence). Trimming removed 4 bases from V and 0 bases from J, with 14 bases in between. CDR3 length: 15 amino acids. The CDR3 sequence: CASSRNLGGSYEQYF. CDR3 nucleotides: TGTGCCAGCAGCCGCAACCTAGGGGGCTCCTACGAGCAGTACTTC. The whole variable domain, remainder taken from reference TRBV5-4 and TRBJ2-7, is ETGVTQSPTHLIKTRGQQVTLRCSSQSGHNTVSWYQQALGQGPQFIFQYYREEENGRGNFPPRFSGLQFPNYSSELNVNALELDDSALYLCASSRNLGGSYEQYFGPGTRLTVT.

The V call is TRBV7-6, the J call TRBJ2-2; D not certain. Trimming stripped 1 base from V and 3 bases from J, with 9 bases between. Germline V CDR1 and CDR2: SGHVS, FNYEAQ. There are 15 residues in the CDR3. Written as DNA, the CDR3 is TGTGCCAGCAGCTTAGGTAGCAGCTACACCGGGGAGCTGTTTTTT. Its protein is CASSLGSSYTGELFF. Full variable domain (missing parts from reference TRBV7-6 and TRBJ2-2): GAGVSQSPRYKVTKRGQDVALRCDPISGHVSLYWYRQALGQGPEFLTYFNYEAQQDKSGLPNDRFSAERPEGSISTLTIQRTEQRDSAMYRCASSLGSSYTGELFFGEGSRLTVL.

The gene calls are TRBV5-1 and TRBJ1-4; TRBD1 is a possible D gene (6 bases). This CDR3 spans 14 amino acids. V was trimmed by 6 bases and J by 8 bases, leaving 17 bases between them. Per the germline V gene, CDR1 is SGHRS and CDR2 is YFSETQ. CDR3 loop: CASTLTGLSEKLFF. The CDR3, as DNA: TGCGCCAGCACCCTTACAGGGTTGAGCGAAAAACTGTTTTTT.

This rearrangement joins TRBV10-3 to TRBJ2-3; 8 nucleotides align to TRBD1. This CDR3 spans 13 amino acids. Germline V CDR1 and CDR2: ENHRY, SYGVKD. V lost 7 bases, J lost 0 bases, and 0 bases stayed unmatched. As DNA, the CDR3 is TGTGCCATCACAGGGGGCAGCACAGATACGCAGTATTTT. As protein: CAITGGSTDTQYF.

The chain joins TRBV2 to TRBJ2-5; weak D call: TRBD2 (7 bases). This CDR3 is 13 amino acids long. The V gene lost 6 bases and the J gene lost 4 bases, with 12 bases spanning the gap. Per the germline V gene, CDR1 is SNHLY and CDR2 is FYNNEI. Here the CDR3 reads CASSPGEGETQYF. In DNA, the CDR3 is TGTGCCAGCAGCCCAGGGGAGGGAGAGACCCAGTACTTC.

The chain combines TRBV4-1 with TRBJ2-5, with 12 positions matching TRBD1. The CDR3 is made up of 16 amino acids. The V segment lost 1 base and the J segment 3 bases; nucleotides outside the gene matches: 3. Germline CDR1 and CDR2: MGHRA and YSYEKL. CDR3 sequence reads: CASSQAGQGAKETQYF. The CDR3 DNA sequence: TGCGCCAGCAGCCAAGCGGGACAGGGGGCAAAAGAGACCCAGTACTTC.

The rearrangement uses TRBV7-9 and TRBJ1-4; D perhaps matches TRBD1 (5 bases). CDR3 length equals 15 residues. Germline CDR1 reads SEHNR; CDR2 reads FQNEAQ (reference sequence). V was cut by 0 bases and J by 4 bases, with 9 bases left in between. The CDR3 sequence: CASSLAKGDNEKLFF. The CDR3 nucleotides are TGTGCCAGCAGCTTAGCGAAAGGGGATAATGAAAAACTGTTTTTT.

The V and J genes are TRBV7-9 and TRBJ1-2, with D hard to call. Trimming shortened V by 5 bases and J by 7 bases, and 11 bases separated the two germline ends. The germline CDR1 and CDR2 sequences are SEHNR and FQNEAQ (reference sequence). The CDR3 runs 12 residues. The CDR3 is CASSTRRAGYTF. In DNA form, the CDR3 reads TGTGCCAGCAGCACGAGGAGGGCTGGCTACACCTTC.